Listed below are T cell receptor beta chains from one sample, sequenced in a study of blood T cell repertoires in COVID-19. Clones were sequenced by immunoSEQ multiplex PCR, and TCRdb holds only the in-frame ones, with some missing. The sample holds hundreds of thousands of clones; 65% to 85% are singletons and the top ten take about 1.3%. Sample: peripheral blood. The source of these receptors is a woman aged 30 to 39 with COVID-19, enrolled during active disease. The CDR3 runs from the conserved cysteine through the conserved F or W. The D gene is left open where the match is weak. Clone sizes are given selectively: once, few, many, or a class where the clone is expanded.

size	D	J	V	DNA	CDR3
.	TRBD1	TRBJ2-7	TRBV9	TGTGCCAGCAGCGTAGGGGACAGGGATTTCGAGCAGTACTTC	CASSVGDRDFEQYF
.	TRBD1	TRBJ2-7	TRBV7-8	TGTGCCAGCAGCTTAGATCCAGGGGGCACCTACGAGCAGTACTTC	CASSLDPGGTYEQYF
.	TRBD2	TRBJ2-2	TRBV19	TGTGCCAGTAGTATGTCTAGCGGGGGGGCCGGGGAGCTGTTTTTT	CASSMSSGGAGELFF
.	.	TRBJ2-3	TRBV30	TGTGCCTGGAGGAGGAGAACTAGCACAGATACGCAGTATTTT	CAWRRRTSTDTQYF
.	TRBD1	TRBJ1-2	TRBV15	TGTGCCACCAGCAGAAAACAGGGGGGCGGCGGCTACACCTTC	CATSRKQGGGGYTF
.	.	TRBJ1-2	TRBV5-8	TGTGCCAGCAGCTTGGTTCCCAGGTTTAGCTATGGCTACACCTTC	CASSLVPRFSYGYTF
.	TRBD2	TRBJ2-2	TRBV28	TGTGCCAGCAGTTTACTGGCGGGGGGGCCGAGCACCGGGGAGCTGTTTTTT	CASSLLAGGPSTGELFF
.	.	TRBJ1-2	TRBV2	TGTGCCAGCAGTGAATCAGGGCCGGATGGCTACACCTTC	CASSESGPDGYTF
.	.	TRBJ1-1	TRBV6-4	TGTGCCAGCAGTGACCGGGACAACGACATGAACACTGAAGCTTTCTTT	CASSDRDNDMNTEAFF
.	.	TRBJ2-5	TRBV7-9	TGTGCCAGCAGCCTCCCTCAAGAGACCCAGTACTTC	CASSLPQETQYF
.	TRBD1	TRBJ1-5	TRBV18	TGTGCCAGCTCACCCCGCCGGACAGGGGGTGTAAACAATCAGCCCCAGCATTTT	CASSPRRTGGVNNQPQHF
.	TRBD2	TRBJ2-3	TRBV7-2	TGTGCCAGCAGATCGCGGGGGGGCCGGGAAGATACGCAGTATTTT	CASRSRGGREDTQYF
.	.	TRBJ2-3	TRBV29-1	TGCAGCGTTGAGGAGGGGGCGGTGGGAGATACGCAGTATTTT	CSVEEGAVGDTQYF
few	TRBD1	TRBJ1-4	TRBV28	TGTGCCAGCAGAAACCCCGGGACAGGCCCTGAAAAACTGTTTTTT	CASRNPGTGPEKLFF
few	TRBD2	TRBJ2-3	TRBV2	TGTGCCAGCAAAAAGGCCGGGACTAGCGGCACAGATACGCAGTATTTT	CASKKAGTSGTDTQYF
.	.	TRBJ2-7	TRBV14	TGTGCCAGCAGCCAAGAGGGGACACTAATCTACGAGCAGTACTTC	CASSQEGTLIYEQYF
.	.	TRBJ2-2	TRBV11-3	TGTGCCAGCAGCTTGGGAGCTACCGCGAACACCGGGGAGCTGTTTTTT	CASSLGATANTGELFF
few	.	TRBJ1-2	TRBV30	TGTGCCTGGCGCAGGACATTGGCCTATGGCTACACCTTC	CAWRRTLAYGYTF
.	.	TRBJ2-7	TRBV7-2	TGTGCCAGCAGCTTAGTGGCGGGATCCTCCTACGAGCAGTACTTC	CASSLVAGSSYEQYF
.	.	TRBJ2-4	TRBV7-8	TGTGCCAGCAGCTTAGACTCCGGGAGTTTTATCATTCAGTACTTC	CASSLDSGSFIIQYF
.	.	TRBJ2-7	TRBV2	TGTGCCAGCAGTGACAGGGCGTTGTACGAGCAGTACTTC	CASSDRALYEQYF
.	TRBD2	TRBJ2-4	TRBV27	TGTGCCAGCAGTCCTAGCGGGTCCGTTCAGTACTTC	CASSPSGSVQYF
.	TRBD1	TRBJ1-2	TRBV2	TGTGCCAGCAGTGGAAAAGGCAGGGGGCAAAACTATGGCTACACCTTC	CASSGKGRGQNYGYTF